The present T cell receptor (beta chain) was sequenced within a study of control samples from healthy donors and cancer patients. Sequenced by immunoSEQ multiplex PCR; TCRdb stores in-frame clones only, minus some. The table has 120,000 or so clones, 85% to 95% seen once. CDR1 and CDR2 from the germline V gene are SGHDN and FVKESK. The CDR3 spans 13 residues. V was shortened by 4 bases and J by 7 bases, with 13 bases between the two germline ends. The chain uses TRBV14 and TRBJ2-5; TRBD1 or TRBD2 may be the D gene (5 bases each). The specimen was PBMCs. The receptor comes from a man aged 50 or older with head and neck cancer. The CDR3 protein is CASSPRIGGTQYF. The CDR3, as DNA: TGTGCCAGCAGCCCCCGTATTGGGGGGACCCAGTACTTC.